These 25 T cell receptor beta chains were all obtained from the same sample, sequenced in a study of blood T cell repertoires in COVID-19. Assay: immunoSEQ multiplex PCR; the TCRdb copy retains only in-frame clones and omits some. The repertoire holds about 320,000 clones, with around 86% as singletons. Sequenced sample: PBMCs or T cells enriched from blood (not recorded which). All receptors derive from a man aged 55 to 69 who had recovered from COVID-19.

The CDR3 sequence is CASSKRLADADTQYF. The CDR3, as DNA: TGTGCCAGCAGCAAACGACTAGCGGACGCAGATACGCAGTATTTT. The chain links TRBV11-2 to TRBJ2-3; 9 bases map to TRBD2. The V segment lost 5 bases and the J segment 4 bases; nucleotides outside the gene matches: 7. CDR1 is SGHAT and CDR2 is FQNNGV in the germline V gene. The CDR3 is made up of 15 amino acids.

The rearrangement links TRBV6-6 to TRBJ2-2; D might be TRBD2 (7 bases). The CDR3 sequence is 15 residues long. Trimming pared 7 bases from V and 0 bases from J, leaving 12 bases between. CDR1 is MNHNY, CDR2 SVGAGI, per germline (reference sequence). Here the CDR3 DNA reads TGTGCCAGCATCCCGGGGGGCTCGAACACCGGGGAGCTGTTTTTT. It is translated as CASIPGGSNTGELFF.

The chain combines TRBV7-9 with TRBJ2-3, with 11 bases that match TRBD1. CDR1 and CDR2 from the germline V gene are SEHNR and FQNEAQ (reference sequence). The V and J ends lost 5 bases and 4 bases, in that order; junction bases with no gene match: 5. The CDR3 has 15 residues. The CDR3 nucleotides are TGTGCCAGCAGCATCGGACAGGGGGCCGCAGATACGCAGTATTTT. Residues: CASSIGQGAADTQYF.

The CDR3 sequence: CASSTSDPHTETQYF. DNA for the CDR3: TGCGCCAGCAGCACTAGCGACCCACACACAGAGACCCAGTACTTC. The chain links TRBV5-1 to TRBJ2-5, with TRBD2 matching over 7 bases. V lost 4 bases to trimming and J lost 4 bases; unmatched junction nucleotides: 10. Germline-derived CDR1 and CDR2 are SGHRS and YFSETQ. The CDR3 extends over 15 amino acids.

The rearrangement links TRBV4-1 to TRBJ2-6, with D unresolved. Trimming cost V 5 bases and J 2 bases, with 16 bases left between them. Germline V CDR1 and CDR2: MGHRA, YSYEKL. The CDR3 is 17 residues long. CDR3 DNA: TGCGCCAGCAGCTCCGCTCTACGACGGGCTGGGGCCAACGTCCTGACTTTC. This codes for CASSSALRRAGANVLTF.

As DNA, the CDR3 is TGCGCCAGCAACCGGGACAGGGGCTACGAGCAGTACTTC. Its protein is CASNRDRGYEQYF. The chain carries TRBV10-1 and TRBJ2-7, with 10 nucleotides matching TRBD1. There are 13 residues in the CDR3. J lost 3 bases, V lost 7 bases, and 3 bases had no gene match. The germline CDR1 and CDR2 sequences are WNHNN and SYGVQD (reference sequence).

DNA of the CDR3: TGTGCCAGCAGTTTTCTACAGCCAAACTATGGCTACACCTTC. Translated: CASSFLQPNYGYTF. The rearrangement uses TRBV27 and TRBJ1-2, with D uncertain. Trimming removed 3 bases from V and 2 bases from J, with 10 bases in between. The CDR3 sequence is 14 residues long. Germline-derived CDR1 and CDR2 are MNHEY and SMNVEV (reference sequence).

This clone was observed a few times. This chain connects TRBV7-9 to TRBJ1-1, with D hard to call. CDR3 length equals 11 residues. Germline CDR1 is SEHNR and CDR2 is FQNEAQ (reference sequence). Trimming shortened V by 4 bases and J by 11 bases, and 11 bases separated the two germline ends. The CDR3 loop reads CASSSTDSAFF. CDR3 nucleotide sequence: TGTGCCAGCAGCTCTACGGACTCGGCTTTCTTT.

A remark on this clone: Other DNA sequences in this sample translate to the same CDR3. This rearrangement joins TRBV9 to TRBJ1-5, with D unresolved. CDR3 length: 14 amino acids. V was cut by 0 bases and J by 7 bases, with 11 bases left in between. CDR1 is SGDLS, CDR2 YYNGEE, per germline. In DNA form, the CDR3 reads TGTGCCAGCAGCGTAGGTGGAGGAGGGCAGCCCCAGCATTTT. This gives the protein CASSVGGGGQPQHF. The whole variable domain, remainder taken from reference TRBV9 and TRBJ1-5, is DSGVTQTPKHLITATGQRVTLRCSPRSGDLSVYWYQQSLDQGLQFLIQYYNGEERAKGNILERFSAQQFPDLHSELNLSSLELGDSALYFCASSVGGGGQPQHFGDGTRLSIL.

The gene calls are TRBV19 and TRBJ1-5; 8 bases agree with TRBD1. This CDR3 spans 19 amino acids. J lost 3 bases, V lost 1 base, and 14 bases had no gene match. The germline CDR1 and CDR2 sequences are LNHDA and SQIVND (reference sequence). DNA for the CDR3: TGTGCCAGTAGTATAGGGTTGCGACAGGGGAGGCTACCCAATCAGCCCCAGCATTTT. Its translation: CASSIGLRQGRLPNQPQHF.

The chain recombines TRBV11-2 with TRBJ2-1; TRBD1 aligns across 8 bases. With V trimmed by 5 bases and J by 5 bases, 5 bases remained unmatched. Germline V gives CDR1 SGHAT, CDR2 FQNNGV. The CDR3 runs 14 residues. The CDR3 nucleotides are TGTGCCAGCAGCCCGACAGGGGTCCACAATGAGCAGTTCTTC. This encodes CASSPTGVHNEQFF.

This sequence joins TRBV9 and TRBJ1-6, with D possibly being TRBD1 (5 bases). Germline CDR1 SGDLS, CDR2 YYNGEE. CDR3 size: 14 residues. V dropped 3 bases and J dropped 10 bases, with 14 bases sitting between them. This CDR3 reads CASSEGLSGSPLHF. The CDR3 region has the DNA TGTGCCAGCAGCGAGGGGCTCAGTGGATCACCCCTCCACTTT.

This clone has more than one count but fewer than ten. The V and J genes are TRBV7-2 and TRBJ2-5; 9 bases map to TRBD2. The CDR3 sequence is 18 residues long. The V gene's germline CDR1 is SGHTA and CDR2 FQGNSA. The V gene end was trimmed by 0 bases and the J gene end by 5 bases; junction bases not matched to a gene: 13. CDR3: CASSLAQRAGGWKETQYF. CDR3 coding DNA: TGTGCCAGCAGCTTAGCGCAAAGAGCGGGAGGTTGGAAGGAGACCCAGTACTTC. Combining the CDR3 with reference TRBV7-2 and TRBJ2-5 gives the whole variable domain GAGVSQSPSNKVTEKGKDVELRCDPISGHTALYWYRQSLGQGLEFLIYFQGNSAPDKSGLPSDRFSAERTGGSVSTLTIQRTQQEDSAVYLCASSLAQRAGGWKETQYFGPGTRLLVL.

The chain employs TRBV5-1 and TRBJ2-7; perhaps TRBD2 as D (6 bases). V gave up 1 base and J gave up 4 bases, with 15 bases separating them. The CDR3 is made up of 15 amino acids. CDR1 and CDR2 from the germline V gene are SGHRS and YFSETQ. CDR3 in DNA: TGCGCCAGCAGCTTGTCCGTGGGAGGCTCTTACGAGCAGTACTTC. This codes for CASSLSVGGSYEQYF.

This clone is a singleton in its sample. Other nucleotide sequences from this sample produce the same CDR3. For the CDR3, the DNA is TGTGCCAGCAGTGGACAGGGTGTCAATCAGCCCCAGCATTTT. Residues: CASSGQGVNQPQHF. This chain joins TRBV2 and TRBJ1-5; 7 bases are a match to TRBD1. V lost 4 bases to trimming and J lost 3 bases; unmatched junction nucleotides: 3. The germline gives CDR1 SNHLY, CDR2 FYNNEI. The CDR3 covers 14 residues.

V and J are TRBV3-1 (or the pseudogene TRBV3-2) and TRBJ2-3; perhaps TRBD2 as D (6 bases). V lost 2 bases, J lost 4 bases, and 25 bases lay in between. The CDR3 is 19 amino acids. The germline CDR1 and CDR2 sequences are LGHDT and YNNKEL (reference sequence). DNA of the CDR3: TGTGCCAGCAGCCAAAACCTCGGCGCCGGGAGTGGCTGGCCAGATACGCAGTATTTT. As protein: CASSQNLGAGSGWPDTQYF.

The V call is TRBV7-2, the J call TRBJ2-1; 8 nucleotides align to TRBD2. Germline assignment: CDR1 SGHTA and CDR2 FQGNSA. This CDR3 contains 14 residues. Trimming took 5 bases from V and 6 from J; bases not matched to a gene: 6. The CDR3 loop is CASSHSGKGNEQFF. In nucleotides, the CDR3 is TGTGCCAGCAGCCATAGCGGGAAAGGCAATGAGCAGTTCTTC.

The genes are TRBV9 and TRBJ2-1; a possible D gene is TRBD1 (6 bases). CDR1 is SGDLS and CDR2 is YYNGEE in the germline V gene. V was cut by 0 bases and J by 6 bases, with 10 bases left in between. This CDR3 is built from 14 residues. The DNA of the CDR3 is TGTGCCAGCAGCGTAGTCACAGGGAGCAATGAGCAGTTCTTC. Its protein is CASSVVTGSNEQFF.

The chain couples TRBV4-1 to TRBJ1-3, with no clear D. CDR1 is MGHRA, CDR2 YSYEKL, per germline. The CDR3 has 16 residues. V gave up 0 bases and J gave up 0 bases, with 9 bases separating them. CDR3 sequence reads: CASSQDGYNSGNTIYF. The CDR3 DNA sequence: TGCGCCAGCAGCCAAGACGGGTACAACTCTGGAAACACCATATATTTT.

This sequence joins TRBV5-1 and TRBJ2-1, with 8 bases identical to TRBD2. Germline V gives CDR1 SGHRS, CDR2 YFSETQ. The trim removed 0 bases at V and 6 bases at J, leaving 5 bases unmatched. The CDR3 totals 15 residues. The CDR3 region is CASSLVTSGPNEQFF. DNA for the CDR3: TGCGCCAGCAGCTTGGTTACTAGCGGACCCAATGAGCAGTTCTTC. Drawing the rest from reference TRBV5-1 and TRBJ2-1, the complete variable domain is KAGVTQTPRYLIKTRGQQVTLSCSPISGHRSVSWYQQTPGQGLQFLFEYFSETQRNKGNFPGRFSGRQFSNSRSEMNVSTLELGDSALYLCASSLVTSGPNEQFFGPGTRLTVL.

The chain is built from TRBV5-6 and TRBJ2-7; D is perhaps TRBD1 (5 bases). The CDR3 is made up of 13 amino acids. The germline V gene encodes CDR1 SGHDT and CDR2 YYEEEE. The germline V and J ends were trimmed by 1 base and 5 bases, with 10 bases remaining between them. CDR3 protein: CASSLSGIHEQYF. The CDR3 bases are TGTGCCAGCAGCTTGTCAGGGATCCACGAGCAGTACTTC.

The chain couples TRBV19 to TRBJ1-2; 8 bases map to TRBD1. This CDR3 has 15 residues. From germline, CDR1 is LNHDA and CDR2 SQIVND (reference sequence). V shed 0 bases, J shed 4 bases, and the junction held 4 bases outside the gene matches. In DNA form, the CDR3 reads TGTGCCAGTAGTATAGACTGGACAGGGATCTATGGCTACACCTTC. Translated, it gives CASSIDWTGIYGYTF. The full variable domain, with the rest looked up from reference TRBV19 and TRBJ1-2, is DGGITQSPKYLFRKEGQNVTLSCEQNLNHDAMYWYRQDPGQGLRLIYYSQIVNDFQKGDIAEGYSVSREKKESFPLTVTSAQKNPTAFYLCASSIDWTGIYGYTFGSGTRLTVV.

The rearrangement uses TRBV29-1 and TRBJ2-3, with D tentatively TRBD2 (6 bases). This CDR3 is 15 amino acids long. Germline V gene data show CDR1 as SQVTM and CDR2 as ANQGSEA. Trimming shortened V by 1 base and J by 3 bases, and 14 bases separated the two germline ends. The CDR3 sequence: CSVEGGRRETDTQYF. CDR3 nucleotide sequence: TGCAGCGTTGAAGGGGGTCGGAGGGAAACAGATACGCAGTATTTT.

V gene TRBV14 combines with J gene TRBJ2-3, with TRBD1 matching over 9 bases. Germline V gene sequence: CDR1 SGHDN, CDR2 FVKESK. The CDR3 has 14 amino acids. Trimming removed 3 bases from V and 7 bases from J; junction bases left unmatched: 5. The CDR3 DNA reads TGTGCCAGCAGCCAGCTAGGACAGGGGAATACGCAGTATTTT. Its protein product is CASSQLGQGNTQYF.

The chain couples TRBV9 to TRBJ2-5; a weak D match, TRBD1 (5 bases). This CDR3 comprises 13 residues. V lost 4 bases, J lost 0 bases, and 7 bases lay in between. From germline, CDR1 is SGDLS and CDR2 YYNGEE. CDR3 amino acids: CASSQTDQETQYF. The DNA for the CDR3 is TGTGCCAGCAGCCAGACAGACCAAGAGACCCAGTACTTC.